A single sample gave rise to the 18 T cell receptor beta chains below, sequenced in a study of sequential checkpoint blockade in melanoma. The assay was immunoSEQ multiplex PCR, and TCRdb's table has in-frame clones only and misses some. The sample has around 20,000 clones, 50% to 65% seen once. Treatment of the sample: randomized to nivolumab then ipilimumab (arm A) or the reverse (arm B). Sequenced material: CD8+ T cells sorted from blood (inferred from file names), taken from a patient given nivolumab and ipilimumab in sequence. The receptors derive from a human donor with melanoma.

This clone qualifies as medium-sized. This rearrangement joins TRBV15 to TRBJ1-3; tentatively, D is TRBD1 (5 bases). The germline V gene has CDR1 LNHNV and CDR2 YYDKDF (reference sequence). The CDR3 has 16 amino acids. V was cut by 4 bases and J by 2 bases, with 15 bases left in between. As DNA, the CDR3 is TGTGCCACCAGCACGTCAGGGAATCTTGCTGGAAACACCATATATTTT. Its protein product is CATSTSGNLAGNTIYF.

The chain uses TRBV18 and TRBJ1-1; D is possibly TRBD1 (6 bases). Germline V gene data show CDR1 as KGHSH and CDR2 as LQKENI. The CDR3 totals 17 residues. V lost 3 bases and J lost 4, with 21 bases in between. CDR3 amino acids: CASSPPRGSRGVTEAFF. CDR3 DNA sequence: TGTGCCAGCTCACCCCCGAGGGGGTCCCGGGGTGTCACTGAAGCTTTCTTT. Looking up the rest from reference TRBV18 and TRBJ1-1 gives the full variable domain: NAGVMQNPRHLVRRRGQEARLRCSPMKGHSHVYWYRQLPEEGLKFMVYLQKENIIDESGMPKERFSAEFPKEGPSILRIQQVVRGDSAAYFCASSPPRGSRGVTEAFFGQGTRLTVV.

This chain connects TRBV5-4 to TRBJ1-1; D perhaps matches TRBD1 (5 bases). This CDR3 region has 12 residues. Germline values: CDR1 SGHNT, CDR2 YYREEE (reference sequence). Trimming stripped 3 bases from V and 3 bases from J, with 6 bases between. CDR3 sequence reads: CASSSGYTEAFF. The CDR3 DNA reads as TGTGCCAGCAGCTCAGGGTACACTGAAGCTTTCTTT.

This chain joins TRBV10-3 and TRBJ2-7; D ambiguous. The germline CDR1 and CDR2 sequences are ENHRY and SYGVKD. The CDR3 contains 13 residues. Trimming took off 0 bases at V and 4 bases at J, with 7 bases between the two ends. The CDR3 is CAISESNGYEQYF. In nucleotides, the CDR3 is TGTGCCATCAGTGAGTCGAACGGGTACGAGCAGTACTTC.

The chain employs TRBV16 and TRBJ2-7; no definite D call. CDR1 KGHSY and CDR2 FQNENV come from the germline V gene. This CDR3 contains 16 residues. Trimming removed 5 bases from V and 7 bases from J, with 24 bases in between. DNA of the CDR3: TGTGCCAGCAGCTTAATAGAGGAGACCTCCCCTTGGGAGCAGTACTTC. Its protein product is CASSLIEETSPWEQYF.

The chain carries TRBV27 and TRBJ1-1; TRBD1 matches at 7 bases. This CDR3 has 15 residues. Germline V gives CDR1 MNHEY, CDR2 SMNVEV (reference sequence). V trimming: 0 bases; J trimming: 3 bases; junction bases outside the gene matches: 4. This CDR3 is CASSLSKGAYTEAFF. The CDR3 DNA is TGTGCCAGCAGTTTATCAAAGGGGGCTTACACTGAAGCTTTCTTT.

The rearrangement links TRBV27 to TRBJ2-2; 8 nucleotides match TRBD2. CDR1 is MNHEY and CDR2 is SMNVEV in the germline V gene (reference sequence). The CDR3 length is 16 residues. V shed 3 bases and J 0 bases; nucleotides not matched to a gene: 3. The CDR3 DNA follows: TGTGCCAGCAGTTTTGTCGGGGGGGCGAACACCGGGGAGCTGTTTTTT. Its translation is CASSFVGGANTGELFF.

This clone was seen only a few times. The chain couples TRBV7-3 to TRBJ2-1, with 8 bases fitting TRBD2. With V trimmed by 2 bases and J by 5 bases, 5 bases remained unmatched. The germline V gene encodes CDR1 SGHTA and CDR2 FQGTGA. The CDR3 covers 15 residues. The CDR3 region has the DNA TGTGCCAGCAGCTTAGACGGGGGGGTCCACAATGAGCAGTTCTTC. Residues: CASSLDGGVHNEQFF.

CDR3 protein: CATSDNRGLFDYGYTF. In DNA form, the CDR3 reads TGTGCCACCAGCGATAACAGGGGGCTGTTTGACTATGGCTACACCTTC. The rearrangement uses TRBV15 and TRBJ1-2, with TRBD1 identical over 9 bases. The CDR3 has 16 residues. Germline assignment: CDR1 LNHNV and CDR2 YYDKDF (reference sequence). V lost 5 bases and J lost 3; bases outside the gene matches: 10.

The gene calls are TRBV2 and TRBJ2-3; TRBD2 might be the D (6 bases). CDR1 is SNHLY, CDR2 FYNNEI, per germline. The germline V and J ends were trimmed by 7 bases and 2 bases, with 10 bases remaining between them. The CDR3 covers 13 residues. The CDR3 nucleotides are TGTGCCAGCAACGGGGGACTCACAGATACGCAGTATTTT. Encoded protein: CASNGGLTDTQYF.

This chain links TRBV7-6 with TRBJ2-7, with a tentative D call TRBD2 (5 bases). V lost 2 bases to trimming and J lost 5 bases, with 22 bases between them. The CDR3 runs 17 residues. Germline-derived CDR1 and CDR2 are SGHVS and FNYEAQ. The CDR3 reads CASSLFDEGDGINEQYF. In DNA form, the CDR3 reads TGTGCCAGCAGCTTATTCGACGAGGGAGACGGGATAAACGAGCAGTACTTC.

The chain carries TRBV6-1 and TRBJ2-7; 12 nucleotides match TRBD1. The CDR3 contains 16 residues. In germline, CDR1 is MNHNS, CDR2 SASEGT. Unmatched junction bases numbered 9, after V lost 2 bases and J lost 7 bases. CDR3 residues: CASSELIGTGGAEQYF. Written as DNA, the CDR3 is TGTGCCAGCAGTGAATTAATAGGGACAGGGGGCGCAGAGCAGTACTTC.

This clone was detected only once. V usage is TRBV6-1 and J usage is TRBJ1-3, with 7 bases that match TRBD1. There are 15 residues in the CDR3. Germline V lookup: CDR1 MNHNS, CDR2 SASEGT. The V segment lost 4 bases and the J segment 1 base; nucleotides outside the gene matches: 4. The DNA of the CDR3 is TGTGCCAGCAGTGTAAACAGGGGTTCTGGAAACACCATATATTTT. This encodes CASSVNRGSGNTIYF.

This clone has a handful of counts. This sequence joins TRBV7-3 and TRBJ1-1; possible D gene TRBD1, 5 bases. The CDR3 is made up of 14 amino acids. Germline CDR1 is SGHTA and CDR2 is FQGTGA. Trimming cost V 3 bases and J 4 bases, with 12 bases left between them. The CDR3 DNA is TGTGCCAGCAGCTTCGACAGTAGTAGCACTGAAGCTTTCTTT. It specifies CASSFDSSSTEAFF.

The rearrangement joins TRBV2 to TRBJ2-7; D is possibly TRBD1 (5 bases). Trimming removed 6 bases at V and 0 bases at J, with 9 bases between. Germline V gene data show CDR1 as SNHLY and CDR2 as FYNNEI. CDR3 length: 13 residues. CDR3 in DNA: TGTGCCAGCAGGACAGTTCTCTCCTACGAGCAGTACTTC. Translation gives CASRTVLSYEQYF.

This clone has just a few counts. The CDR3 is CSVDGGDREETQYF. CDR3 DNA sequence: TGCAGCGTTGACGGGGGGGACAGGGAGGAGACCCAGTACTTC. The rearrangement joins TRBV29-1 to TRBJ2-5; D might be TRBD1 (9 bases). This CDR3 has 14 residues. Looked up from germline, CDR1 is SQVTM and CDR2 is ANQGSEA. Trimming left V 3 bases short and J 5 bases short, with 16 bases between.

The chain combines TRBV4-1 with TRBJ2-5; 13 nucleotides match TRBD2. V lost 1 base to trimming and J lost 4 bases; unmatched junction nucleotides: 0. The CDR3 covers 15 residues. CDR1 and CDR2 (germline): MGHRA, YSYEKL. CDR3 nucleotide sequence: TGCGCCAGCAGCCAAGGACTAGCGGGAGGAGAGACCCAGTACTTC. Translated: CASSQGLAGGETQYF.

This CDR3 reads CASSLRTSGYHNEQFF. Written as DNA, the CDR3 is TGTGCCAGCAGTTTAAGGACTAGCGGATACCACAATGAGCAGTTCTTC. The chain links TRBV2 to TRBJ2-1, with TRBD2 identical over 10 bases. The germline gives CDR1 SNHLY, CDR2 FYNNEI. The CDR3 has 16 amino acids. The ends lost 5 bases at V and 5 bases at J; junction bases unmatched: 9.